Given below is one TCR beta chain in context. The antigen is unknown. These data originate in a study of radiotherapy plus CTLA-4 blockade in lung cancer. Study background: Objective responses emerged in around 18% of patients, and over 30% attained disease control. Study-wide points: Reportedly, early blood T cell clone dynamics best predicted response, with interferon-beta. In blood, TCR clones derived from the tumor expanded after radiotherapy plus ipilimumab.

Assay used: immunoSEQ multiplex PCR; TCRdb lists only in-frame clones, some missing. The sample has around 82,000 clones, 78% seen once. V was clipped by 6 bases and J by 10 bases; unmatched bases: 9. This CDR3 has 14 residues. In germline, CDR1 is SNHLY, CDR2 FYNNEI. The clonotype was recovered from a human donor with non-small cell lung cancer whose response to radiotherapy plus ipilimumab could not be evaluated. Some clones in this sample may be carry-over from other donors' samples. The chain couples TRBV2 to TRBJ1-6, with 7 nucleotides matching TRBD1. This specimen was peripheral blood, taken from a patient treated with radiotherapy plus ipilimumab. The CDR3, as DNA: TGTGCCAGCAGCGCCGCTACAGGGGTGTCACCCCTCCACTTT. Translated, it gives CASSAATGVSPLHF.